This T cell receptor (beta chain) was profiled in a study of resident and recirculating memory T cells in vitiligo. Whole-study context: Genomic DNA was extracted from whole homogenized samples, with no cell sorting. Notes on the study in general: Vitiligo lesions lacked a unique dominant clone, and clonality varied. Non-conserved TCRs across sites and patients suggested distinct clones per lesion.

Comment on this clone: Its antigen remains unidentified.

CDR3 length: 12 residues. With 0 bases removed from V and 12 bases from J, the gap between germline ends came to 10 bases. Germline V gene sequence: CDR1 SGHDT, CDR2 YYEEEE. Sequencing was performed with immunoSEQ multiplex PCR; in TCRdb, only in-frame clones are kept and a portion is missing. The data contain some 70,000 clones, 80% to 95% of them singletons. The TCR sequence derives from a male donor with vitiligo. Sequencing used blood. The rearrangement uses TRBV5-6 and TRBJ1-5, with a possible D match to TRBD1 (6 bases). The CDR3 sequence is CASSLGQADQHF. In DNA form, the CDR3 reads TGTGCCAGCAGCTTGGGACAGGCCGACCAGCATTTT.